Listed below are T cell receptor beta chains from one sample, sequenced in a study of T cells in Graves' hyperthyroidism and ophthalmopathy. From the multiplex PCR reads, TCRdb called clonotypes with MiXCR, one entry per CDR3 protein. The table includes around 500,000 distinct CDR3 sequences, less than 15% detected once. Input material: blood. These TCRs come from a woman in her thirties or forties with Graves' hyperthyroidism. CDR3s include the opening cysteine and the closing phenylalanine or tryptophan. Each record gives: J gene, clone size, V gene, D gene, CDR3 DNA, CDR3 protein. D genes are given only for firm matches. Clone size is stated in some rows and not others, as once, few, many or a class when expanded.

j_call: TRBJ2-1; clone_size: many; v_call: TRBV19; d_call: TRBD2; cdr3_nt: TGTGCCAGTAGCAAACCGGGACTAGCGGGAGGTTACAATGAGCAGTTCTTC; cdr3_aa: CASSKPGLAGGYNEQFF
j_call: TRBJ1-1; clone_size: -; v_call: TRBV19; d_call: -; cdr3_nt: TGTGCCAGTAGCGATAGACAGCCGAACACTGAAGCTTTCTTT; cdr3_aa: CASSDRQPNTEAFF
j_call: TRBJ1-2; clone_size: -; v_call: TRBV2; d_call: -; cdr3_nt: TGTGCCAGCAGTAATTGGGTCGGAAACTATGGCTACACCTTC; cdr3_aa: CASSNWVGNYGYTF
j_call: TRBJ1-1; clone_size: many; v_call: TRBV18; d_call: -; cdr3_nt: TGTGCCAGCTCACCGGGACAAACGCGGATTGAAGCTTTCTTT; cdr3_aa: CASSPGQTRIEAFF
j_call: TRBJ2-7; clone_size: many; v_call: TRBV2; d_call: -; cdr3_nt: TGTGCCAGCAGTGAATGGAACGAGCAGTACTTC; cdr3_aa: CASSEWNEQYF
j_call: TRBJ2-7; clone_size: many; v_call: TRBV11-2; d_call: TRBD1; cdr3_nt: TGTGCCAGCAGCTTAGATTGGGCAGGGGGCAACGAGCAGTACTTC; cdr3_aa: CASSLDWAGGNEQYF
j_call: TRBJ2-6; clone_size: many; v_call: TRBV30; d_call: -; cdr3_nt: TGTGCCTGGAGTGTACAGCGCGGGGCCAACGTCCTGACTTTC; cdr3_aa: CAWSVQRGANVLTF
j_call: TRBJ1-1; clone_size: few; v_call: TRBV19; d_call: -; cdr3_nt: TGTGCCAGTAGTGCCCGTGGAGGATCGGACGAAGCTTTCTTT; cdr3_aa: CASSARGGSDEAFF
j_call: TRBJ2-7; clone_size: many; v_call: TRBV28; d_call: -; cdr3_nt: TGTGCCAGCAGTTTAGGGCTGAGTAGCGGTTCCTACGAGCAGTACTTC; cdr3_aa: CASSLGLSSGSYEQYF
j_call: TRBJ2-1; clone_size: few; v_call: TRBV7-9; d_call: -; cdr3_nt: TGTGCCAGCAGCTTGGACTGGGACAATGAGCAGTTCTTC; cdr3_aa: CASSLDWDNEQFF
j_call: TRBJ2-7; clone_size: many; v_call: TRBV7-2; d_call: -; cdr3_nt: TGTGCCAGCAGCTTATCGAGACTCGCCTACGAGCAGTACTTC; cdr3_aa: CASSLSRLAYEQYF
j_call: TRBJ1-1; clone_size: once; v_call: TRBV29-1; d_call: TRBD1; cdr3_nt: TGCAGCGTTCTAGGACAGGGAAAGACTGAAGCTTTCTTT; cdr3_aa: CSVLGQGKTEAFF
j_call: TRBJ1-5; clone_size: -; v_call: TRBV6-9; d_call: -; cdr3_nt: TGTGCCAGCAGTTACAACAGCAGCAATCAGCCCCAGCATTTT; cdr3_aa: CASSYNSSNQPQHF
j_call: TRBJ2-7; clone_size: many; v_call: TRBV20-1; d_call: -; cdr3_nt: TGCAGTGCTCACACTGGCAGGCCTAGCGAGGTTTACGAGCAGTACTTC; cdr3_aa: CSAHTGRPSEVYEQYF
j_call: TRBJ1-3; clone_size: many; v_call: TRBV27; d_call: -; cdr3_nt: TGTGCCAGCAGTCCGGGGGTGACTGGAAACACCATATATTTT; cdr3_aa: CASSPGVTGNTIYF
j_call: TRBJ2-7; clone_size: many; v_call: TRBV29-1; d_call: TRBD2; cdr3_nt: TGCAGCGTTTCATCTACTAGCGGGAACTACGAGCAGTACTTC; cdr3_aa: CSVSSTSGNYEQYF
j_call: TRBJ1-2; clone_size: many; v_call: TRBV24-1; d_call: -; cdr3_nt: TGTGCCACCAGTGACTCCGGGGGCGCGTACTATGGCTACACCTTC; cdr3_aa: CATSDSGGAYYGYTF